This TCR beta chain was recovered during a study of cytomegalovirus exposure and HLA in healthy donors. The PCR was carried out with 60 Vbeta primers and 13 Jbeta primers. Profiled with immunoSEQ multiplex PCR; TCRdb holds only in-frame clones, not every one. The sample lists 150,000 to 200,000 clones; 80% were seen once. The germline V and J ends were trimmed by 7 bases and 12 bases, with 16 bases remaining between them. The CDR3 is 11 residues long. Germline V lookup: CDR1 SQVTM, CDR2 ANQGSEA. This receptor was identified in a man aged 25 to 40 in good health and CMV-seronegative. The sequenced material came from PBMCs. The V and J genes are TRBV29-1 and TRBJ2-1; possibly TRBD1 for D (5 bases). This CDR3 is CSAPSGFGQFF. The CDR3 DNA follows: TGCAGCGCGCCCTCAGGGTTTGGGCAGTTCTTC.